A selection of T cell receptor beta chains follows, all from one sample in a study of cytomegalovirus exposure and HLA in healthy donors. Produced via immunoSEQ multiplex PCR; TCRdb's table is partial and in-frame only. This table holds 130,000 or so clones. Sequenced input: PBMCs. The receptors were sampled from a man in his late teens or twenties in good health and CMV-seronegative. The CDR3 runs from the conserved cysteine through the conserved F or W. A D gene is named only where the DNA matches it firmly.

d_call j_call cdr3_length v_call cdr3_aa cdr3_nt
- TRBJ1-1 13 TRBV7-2 CASSLQGKTEAFF TGTGCCAGCAGCCTACAGGGTAAAACTGAAGCTTTCTTT
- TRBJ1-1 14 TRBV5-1 CASSYQGRGTEAFF TGCGCCAGCAGCTATCAGGGAAGGGGCACTGAAGCTTTCTTT
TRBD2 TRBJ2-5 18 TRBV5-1 CASSLGYQTSGMGETQYF TGCGCCAGCAGTTTGGGATACCAGACTAGCGGGATGGGAGAGACCCAGTACTTC
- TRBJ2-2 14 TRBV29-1 CSVADSGNAGELFF TGCAGCGTTGCTGACAGTGGAAACGCCGGGGAGCTGTTTTTT
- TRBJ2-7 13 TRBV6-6 CASSAGSAYEQYF TGTGCCAGCAGCGCCGGGAGCGCCTACGAGCAGTACTTC
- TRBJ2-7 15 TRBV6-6 CASAPGSGGLFEQYF TGTGCCAGCGCACCGGGAAGTGGTGGGCTATTCGAGCAGTACTTC
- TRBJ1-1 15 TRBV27 CASSSTPWGNTEAFF TGTGCCAGCAGTTCAACTCCCTGGGGCAACACTGAAGCTTTCTTT
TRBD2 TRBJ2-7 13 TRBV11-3 CASGTSYAYEQYF TGTGCCAGCGGGACTAGCTACGCCTACGAGCAGTACTTC
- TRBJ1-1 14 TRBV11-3 CASSYRRAGTEAFF TGTGCCAGCAGCTATCGACGTGCAGGGACTGAAGCTTTCTTT
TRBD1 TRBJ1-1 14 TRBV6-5 CASSRQTGSTEAFF TGTGCCAGCAGTCGCCAGACAGGGAGCACTGAAGCTTTCTTT
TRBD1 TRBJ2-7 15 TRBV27 CASSFEGQGYYEQYF TGTGCCAGCAGTTTTGAGGGACAGGGATACTACGAGCAGTACTTC
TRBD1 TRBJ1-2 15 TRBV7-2 CASSPDRGLTYGYTF TGTGCCAGCAGCCCCGACAGGGGGCTCACCTATGGCTACACCTTC
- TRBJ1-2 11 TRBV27 CASFGQGGYTF TGTGCCAGTTTCGGGCAGGGCGGCTACACCTTC
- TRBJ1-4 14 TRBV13 CASSRQATNEKLFF TGTGCCAGCAGCCGACAGGCAACTAATGAAAAACTGTTTTTT
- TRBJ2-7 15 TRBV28 CASSLGGRSTYEQYF TGTGCCAGCAGTTTAGGAGGACGCTCCACCTACGAGCAGTACTTC
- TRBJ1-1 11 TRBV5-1 CASLGDTEAFF TGCGCCAGCTTAGGGGACACTGAAGCTTTCTTT
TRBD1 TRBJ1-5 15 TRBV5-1 CASSPLGQEGQPQHF TGCGCCAGCAGCCCGCTGGGACAGGAGGGACAGCCCCAGCATTTT
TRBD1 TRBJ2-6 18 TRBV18 CASSPPVQGNPGANVLTF TGTGCCAGCTCACCACCGGTACAGGGGAATCCCGGGGCCAACGTCCTGACTTTC
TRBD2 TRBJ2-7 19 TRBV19 CASSPRGWGAGVESYEQYF TGTGCCAGTAGTCCGCGGGGGTGGGGAGCCGGAGTAGAATCCTACGAGCAGTACTTC
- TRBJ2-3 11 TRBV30 CAWSAMDTQYF TGTGCCTGGAGTGCAATGGATACGCAGTATTTT
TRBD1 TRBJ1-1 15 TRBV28 CASSPPGQGSTEAFF TGTGCCAGCAGTCCACCGGGACAGGGTTCCACTGAAGCTTTCTTT
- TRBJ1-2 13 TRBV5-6 CASSYVGGYGYTF TGTGCCAGCAGTTATGTAGGGGGCTATGGCTACACCTTC